A selection of T cell receptor beta chains follows, all from one sample in a study of cytomegalovirus exposure and HLA in healthy donors. The protocol was immunoSEQ multiplex PCR, while the TCRdb copy is restricted to in-frame clones and leaves out a portion. The data hold under 200,000 clones, with roughly 75% observed a single time. Material: PBMCs. Receptors originate from a man younger than 35 in good health and CMV-seronegative. The CDR3 runs from the conserved cysteine through the conserved F or W. A D gene is named only where the DNA matches it firmly. The size of a clone is reported for some rows only, either as once, few or many, or as a class for expanded clones.

TRBV18	TRBJ2-5	-	-	CASSPSSETQYF	TGTGCCAGCTCACCGAGTTCAGAGACCCAGTACTTC
TRBV7-9	TRBJ2-5	-	-	CASSSPPEQETQYF	TGTGCCAGCAGCTCCCCCCCGGAGCAAGAGACCCAGTACTTC
TRBV10-3	TRBJ1-2	-	TRBD1	CAISAPQTGANYGYTF	TGTGCCATCAGTGCGCCTCAGACAGGGGCTAACTATGGCTACACCTTC
TRBV7-9	TRBJ2-3	-	-	CSSSLQGTDTQYF	TGTTCCAGCAGCTTACAGGGAACAGATACGCAGTATTTT
TRBV28	TRBJ1-2	-	-	CASRRAIQGMGYTF	TGTGCCAGCAGGCGGGCTATTCAGGGGATGGGCTACACCTTC
TRBV5-1	TRBJ1-6	-	TRBD1	CASSPGTDNSPLHF	TGCGCCAGCAGCCCCGGGACAGATAATTCACCCCTCCACTTT
TRBV10-3	TRBJ2-2	-	TRBD2	CAISVAGAWTGELFF	TGTGCCATCAGTGTAGCGGGAGCATGGACCGGGGAGCTGTTTTTT
TRBV29-1	TRBJ2-1	-	-	CSVEVVGNEQFF	TGCAGCGTCGAGGTAGTTGGGAATGAGCAGTTCTTC
TRBV9	TRBJ2-3	-	-	CASNPGGTATDTQYF	TGTGCCAGCAACCCAGGGGGGACTGCCACAGATACGCAGTATTTT
TRBV6-5	TRBJ1-2	-	TRBD1	CASSHGTVGYTF	TGTGCCAGCAGTCACGGGACAGTAGGCTACACCTTC
TRBV28	TRBJ2-7	-	TRBD1	CASSLFTGGIYEQYF	TGTGCCAGCAGTTTATTTACAGGGGGCATTTACGAGCAGTACTTC
TRBV27	TRBJ2-1	-	TRBD2	CASSLTGLAVNEQFF	TGTGCCAGCAGTCTAACCGGACTAGCGGTAAATGAGCAGTTCTTC
TRBV14	TRBJ2-5	few	-	CASSPSHSGGEETQYF	TGTGCCAGCAGCCCCAGCCACTCGGGCGGGGAAGAGACCCAGTACTTC
TRBV2	TRBJ2-3	-	-	CASNNQLAPTDTQYF	TGTGCCAGCAACAATCAACTAGCCCCGACAGATACGCAGTATTTT
TRBV9	TRBJ2-2	-	-	CASSGDSGELFF	TGTGCCAGCAGCGGAGACAGCGGGGAGCTGTTTTTT
TRBV10-1	TRBJ2-3	once	-	CASSGSYTDTQYF	TGCGCCAGCAGTGGGTCCTACACAGATACGCAGTATTTT
TRBV10-2	TRBJ2-3	-	-	CASSESGGGRVTDTQYF	TGCGCCAGCAGTGAGTCGGGGGGCGGGAGAGTCACAGATACGCAGTATTTT
TRBV19	TRBJ2-3	-	-	CASSMVSVGDTQYF	TGTGCCAGTAGTATGGTCAGCGTCGGAGATACGCAGTATTTT
TRBV7-9	TRBJ1-5	once	TRBD1	CASSKQGASNQPQHF	TGTGCCAGCAGTAAACAGGGGGCTAGCAATCAGCCCCAGCATTTT
TRBV9	TRBJ1-2	-	-	CASSSRGGEYGYTF	TGTGCCAGCAGCTCCCGGGGGGGGGAATATGGCTACACCTTC
TRBV9	TRBJ1-2	-	-	CASSSQRESYGYTF	TGTGCCAGCAGCTCGCAGAGGGAGAGCTATGGCTACACCTTC
TRBV10-3	TRBJ2-1	-	-	CAISGGTLYNEQFF	TGTGCCATCAGTGGGGGGACACTTTACAATGAGCAGTTCTTC
TRBV27	TRBJ1-3	-	-	CASHGPGSGNTIYF	TGTGCCAGCCACGGCCCGGGCTCTGGAAACACCATATATTTT
TRBV5-8	TRBJ2-7	-	-	CASSPGAGAYEQYF	TGTGCCAGCAGCCCGGGAGCCGGCGCCTACGAGCAGTACTTC
TRBV6-5	TRBJ1-2	-	TRBD1	CASSPGTGSGYTF	TGTGCCAGCAGCCCCGGGACAGGGTCTGGCTACACCTTC
TRBV10-1	TRBJ1-1	-	-	CASRGEGDRAFF	TGCGCCAGCAGAGGCGAGGGCGACCGCGCTTTCTTT
TRBV2	TRBJ1-5	few	-	CASSDLVVRVNQPQHF	TGTGCCAGCAGTGATTTGGTTGTGCGGGTTAATCAGCCCCAGCATTTT
TRBV5-6	TRBJ1-1	-	-	CASSQNTEAFF	TGTGCCAGCAGCCAGAACACTGAAGCTTTCTTT
TRBV5-1	TRBJ2-5	-	TRBD2	CASSFPAGEETQYF	TGCGCCAGCAGCTTCCCAGCGGGGGAAGAGACCCAGTACTTC
TRBV7-2	TRBJ2-1	-	TRBD2	CASSPGGRPPNEQFF	TGTGCCAGCAGCCCGGGCGGGAGGCCGCCGAATGAGCAGTTCTTC
TRBV15	TRBJ1-1	once	TRBD1	CATSRVEGTGVTEAFF	TGTGCCACCAGCAGAGTTGAAGGGACAGGGGTCACTGAAGCTTTCTTT
TRBV28	TRBJ1-2	-	-	CASSLNSGDYTF	TGTGCCAGCAGTTTAAATTCGGGGGACTACACCTTC
TRBV27	TRBJ1-2	-	TRBD1	CASSRGGQGALSIGYTF	TGTGCCAGCAGCCGGGGGGGACAGGGGGCATTAAGTATAGGCTACACCTTC
TRBV10-3	TRBJ1-1	few	-	CAISEGLMNTEAFF	TGTGCCATCAGTGAGGGGCTAATGAACACTGAAGCTTTCTTT
TRBV6-5	TRBJ2-7	once	TRBD2	CASSFRLAGGYEQYF	TGTGCCAGCAGTTTCCGACTAGCGGGAGGATACGAGCAGTACTTC
TRBV5-1	TRBJ1-1	-	-	CASSRWQGPGDTEAFF	TGCGCCAGCAGCCGTTGGCAGGGCCCGGGGGACACTGAAGCTTTCTTT
TRBV2	TRBJ2-3	-	TRBD2	CASIPIAGVDTQYF	TGTGCCAGCATTCCCATAGCGGGAGTAGATACGCAGTATTTT
TRBV5-1	TRBJ2-3	once	TRBD2	CASSSGTSGSRSTDTQYF	TGCGCCAGCAGCAGCGGGACTAGCGGGAGTAGGAGCACAGATACGCAGTATTTT
TRBV27	TRBJ2-7	-	-	CASSLPERPYEQCF	TGTGCCAGCAGTTTACCCGAGCGGCCCTACGAGCAGTGCTTC
TRBV7-9	TRBJ2-1	-	-	CASSLELAGLGEQFF	TGTGCCAGCAGCTTAGAGCTAGCAGGCCTTGGTGAGCAGTTCTTC
TRBV6-1	TRBJ1-2	few	-	CASSEGVGSTVHGYTF	TGTGCCAGCAGTGAAGGGGTGGGCTCGACAGTTCATGGCTACACCTTC
TRBV15	TRBJ2-3	-	TRBD2	CATSNRLAGTSTDTQYF	TGTGCCACCAGCAACCGACTAGCGGGAACGAGCACAGATACGCAGTATTTT
TRBV6-5	TRBJ2-4	few	-	CASSYLPGSPNIQYF	TGTGCCAGCAGTTACTTGCCGGGGAGCCCCAACATTCAGTACTTC
TRBV30	TRBJ2-2	-	-	CAWGGRGRRTGELFF	TGTGCCTGGGGGGGCCGGGGTAGGCGTACCGGGGAGCTGTTTTTT
TRBV4-3	TRBJ2-7	-	-	CASSQEASRSYEQYF	TGCGCCAGCAGCCAGGAGGCCTCTAGGTCCTACGAGCAGTACTTC
TRBV27	TRBJ2-5	-	-	CASSSRLANGGKPQETQYF	TGTGCCAGCAGTTCGCGCCTGGCTAATGGCGGGAAACCACAAGAGACCCAGTACTTC
TRBV6-5	TRBJ2-7	once	-	CASSPRQDMYEQYF	TGTGCCAGCAGTCCCCGACAGGATATGTACGAGCAGTACTTC
TRBV7-2	TRBJ2-2	-	-	CASSPVRAGELFF	TGTGCCAGCAGCCCAGTCCGGGCCGGGGAGCTGTTTTTT